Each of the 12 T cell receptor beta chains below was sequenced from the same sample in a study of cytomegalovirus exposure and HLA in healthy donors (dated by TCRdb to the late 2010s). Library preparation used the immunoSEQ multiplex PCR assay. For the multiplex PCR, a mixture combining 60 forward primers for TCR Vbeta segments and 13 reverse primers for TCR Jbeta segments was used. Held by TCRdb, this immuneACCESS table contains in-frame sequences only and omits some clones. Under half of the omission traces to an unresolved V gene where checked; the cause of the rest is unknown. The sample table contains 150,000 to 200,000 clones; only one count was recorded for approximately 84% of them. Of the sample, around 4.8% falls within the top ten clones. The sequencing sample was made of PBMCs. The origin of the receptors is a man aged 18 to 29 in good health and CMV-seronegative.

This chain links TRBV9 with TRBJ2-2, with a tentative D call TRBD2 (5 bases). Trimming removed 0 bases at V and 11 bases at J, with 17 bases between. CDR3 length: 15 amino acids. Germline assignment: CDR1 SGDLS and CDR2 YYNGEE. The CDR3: CASSVAVSQSGELFF. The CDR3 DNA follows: TGTGCCAGCAGCGTAGCTGTGTCTCAGAGCGGAGAGCTGTTTTTT.

CDR3 DNA: TGCGCCAGCAGCCAAAAACACGGGGGGGACTACGAGCAGTACTTC. Its protein product is CASSQKHGGDYEQYF. V is TRBV4-1 and J is TRBJ2-7, with 8 bases identical to TRBD2. J gave up 3 bases and V 2 bases, and 6 bases lay outside the gene matches. Per the germline V gene, CDR1 is MGHRA and CDR2 is YSYEKL. CDR3 length: 15 residues.

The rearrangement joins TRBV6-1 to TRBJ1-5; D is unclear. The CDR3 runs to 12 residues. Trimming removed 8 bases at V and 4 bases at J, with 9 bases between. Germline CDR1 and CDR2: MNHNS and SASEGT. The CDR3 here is CASHGGNQPQHF. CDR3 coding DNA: TGTGCCAGCCATGGAGGGAATCAGCCCCAGCATTTT.

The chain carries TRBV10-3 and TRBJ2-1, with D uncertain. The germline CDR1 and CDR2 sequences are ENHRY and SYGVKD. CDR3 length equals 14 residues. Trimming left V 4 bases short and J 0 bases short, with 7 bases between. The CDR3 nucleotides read TGTGCCATCAGTGTTCCGAGCTCCTACAATGAGCAGTTCTTC. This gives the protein CAISVPSSYNEQFF.

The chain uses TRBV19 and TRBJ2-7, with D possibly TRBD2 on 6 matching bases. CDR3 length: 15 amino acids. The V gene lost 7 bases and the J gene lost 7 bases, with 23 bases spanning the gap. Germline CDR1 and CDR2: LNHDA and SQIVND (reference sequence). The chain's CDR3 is CASTPRLGGTKEQYF. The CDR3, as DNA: TGTGCCAGTACCCCCCGTTTGGGCGGGACCAAGGAGCAGTACTTC. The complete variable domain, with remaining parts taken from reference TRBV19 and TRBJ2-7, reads DGGITQSPKYLFRKEGQNVTLSCEQNLNHDAMYWYRQDPGQGLRLIYYSQIVNDFQKGDIAEGYSVSREKKESFPLTVTSAQKNPTAFYLCASTPRLGGTKEQYFGPGTRLTVT.

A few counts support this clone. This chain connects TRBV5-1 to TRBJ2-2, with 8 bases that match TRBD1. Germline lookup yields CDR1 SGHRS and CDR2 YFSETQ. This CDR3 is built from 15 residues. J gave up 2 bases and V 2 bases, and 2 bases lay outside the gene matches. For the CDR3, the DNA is TGCGCCAGCAGCTTTCAGGGGGCAAACACCGGGGAGCTGTTTTTT. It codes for CASSFQGANTGELFF.

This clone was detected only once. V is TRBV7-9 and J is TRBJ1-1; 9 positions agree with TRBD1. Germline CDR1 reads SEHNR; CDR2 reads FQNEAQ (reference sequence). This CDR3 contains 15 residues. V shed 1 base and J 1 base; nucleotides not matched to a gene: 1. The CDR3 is CASSLGTGENTEAFF. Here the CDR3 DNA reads TGTGCCAGCAGCTTAGGGACAGGGGAGAACACTGAAGCTTTCTTT. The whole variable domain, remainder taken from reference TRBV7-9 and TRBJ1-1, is DTGVSQNPRHKITKRGQNVTFRCDPISEHNRLYWYRQTLGQGPEFLTYFQNEAQLEKSRLLSDRFSAERPKGSFSTLEIQRTEQGDSAMYLCASSLGTGENTEAFFGQGTRLTVV.

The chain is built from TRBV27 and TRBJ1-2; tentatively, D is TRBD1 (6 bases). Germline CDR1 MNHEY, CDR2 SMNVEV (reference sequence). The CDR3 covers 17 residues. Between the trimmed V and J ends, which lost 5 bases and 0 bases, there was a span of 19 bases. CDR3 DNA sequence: TGTGCCAGCAGTAAACGGGTCGACAGGAGAGCTAACTATGGCTACACCTTC. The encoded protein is CASSKRVDRRANYGYTF.

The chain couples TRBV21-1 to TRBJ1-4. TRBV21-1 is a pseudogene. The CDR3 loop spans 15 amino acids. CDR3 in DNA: TGTGCCAGCAGCAACTGGCGGGGGGCTAATGAAAAACTGTTTTTT. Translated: CASSNWRGANEKLFF.

The CDR3 loop reads CASSVDGTNYGYTF. The CDR3, as DNA: TGTGCCAGCAGCGTAGATGGCACCAACTATGGCTACACCTTC. The chain employs TRBV9 and TRBJ1-2; no definite D call. Germline-derived CDR1 and CDR2 are SGDLS and YYNGEE. CDR3 size: 14 residues. Trimming shortened V by 0 bases and J by 2 bases, and 8 bases separated the two germline ends.

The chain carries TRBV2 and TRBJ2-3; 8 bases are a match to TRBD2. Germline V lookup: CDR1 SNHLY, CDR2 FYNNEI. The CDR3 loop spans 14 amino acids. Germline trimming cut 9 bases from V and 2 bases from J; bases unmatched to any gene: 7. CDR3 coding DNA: TGTGCCAGACTAGCGGATATTAACACAGATACGCAGTATTTT. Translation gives CARLADINTDTQYF.

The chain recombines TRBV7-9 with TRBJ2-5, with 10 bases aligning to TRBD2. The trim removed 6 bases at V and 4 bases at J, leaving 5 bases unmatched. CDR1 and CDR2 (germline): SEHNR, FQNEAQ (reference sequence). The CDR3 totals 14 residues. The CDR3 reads CASSTGLAAETQYF. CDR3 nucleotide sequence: TGTGCCAGCAGTACTGGACTAGCGGCAGAGACCCAGTACTTC.